These T cell receptor beta chains were read from a single sample in a study of OX40 agonist ivuxolimab in advanced cancers. The assay was immunoSEQ multiplex PCR, and TCRdb's table has in-frame clones only and misses some. The sample shows approximately 100,000 clones, roughly 89% of them seen only once. The material was CD4+ or CD8+ T cells sorted from blood, obtained in a trial of the OX40 agonist ivuxolimab. These receptors all come from an adult with an advanced solid tumor such as melanoma, head and neck, liver or kidney cancer. Both conserved end residues are part of each CDR3. The D gene is left open where the match is weak. Clone size is given for some rows only: seen once, a few or many times, or a class if the clone is expanded.

TRBJ1-5	TRBV6-1	.	.	CASGWTENQPQHF	TGTGCCAGCGGATGGACAGAGAATCAGCCCCAGCATTTT
TRBJ2-7	TRBV10-3	.	.	CAISGTGGTYEQYF	TGTGCCATCAGTGGAACTGGGGGTACCTACGAGCAGTACTTC
TRBJ2-1	TRBV7-2	.	TRBD2	CASSLSSGGVYNEQFF	TGTGCCAGCAGCCTATCTAGCGGGGGGGTTTATAATGAGCAGTTCTTC
TRBJ2-2	TRBV6-4	.	.	CASSLTESGELFF	TGTGCCAGCAGTTTGACAGAGAGCGGGGAGCTGTTTTTT
TRBJ2-7	TRBV9	few	.	CASSVGSGTPTSYEQYF	TGTGCCAGCAGCGTAGGTAGTGGGACACCAACCTCCTACGAGCAGTACTTC
TRBJ1-4	TRBV2	.	.	CASSEGGANEKLFF	TGTGCCAGCAGTGAAGGGGGGGCTAATGAAAAACTGTTTTTT
TRBJ1-5	TRBV19	.	.	CASKQPQSNQPQHF	TGTGCCAGTAAGCAGCCTCAGAGCAATCAGCCCCAGCATTTT
TRBJ2-7	TRBV9	few	.	CASSVDLDPSYEQYF	TGTGCCAGCAGCGTAGACCTCGACCCCTCCTACGAGCAGTACTTC
TRBJ1-1	TRBV5-1	.	.	CASSLAAGMNTEAFF	TGCGCCAGCAGCTTGGCCGCAGGGATGAACACTGAAGCTTTCTTT
TRBJ2-3	TRBV7-2	.	.	CASSSPRGTDTQYF	TGTGCCAGCAGCTCGCCCCGAGGGACAGATACGCAGTATTTT
TRBJ1-4	TRBV5-6	.	.	CASSRYGVNEKLFF	TGTGCCAGCAGCCGATACGGGGTTAATGAAAAACTGTTTTTT
TRBJ2-7	TRBV20-1	.	.	CSAKQGTEQYF	TGCAGTGCTAAACAGGGTACCGAGCAGTACTTC
TRBJ1-3	TRBV18	.	.	CASSPPGSTGNTIYF	TGTGCCAGCTCACCACCGGGGAGTACTGGAAACACCATATATTTT
TRBJ1-1	TRBV9	.	TRBD1	CASSLSGQGAAFF	TGTGCCAGCAGCCTTAGTGGACAGGGGGCAGCTTTCTTT
TRBJ1-6	TRBV19	few	.	CASRDPNSPLHF	TGTGCCAGCCGGGACCCTAATTCACCCCTCCACTTT
TRBJ1-1	TRBV6-6	.	TRBD1	CASTEPGQGTEAFF	TGTGCCAGCACGGAACCGGGACAGGGGACCGAAGCTTTCTTT
TRBJ1-3	TRBV4-1	.	TRBD1	CASSQGGRGRGNTIYF	TGCGCCAGCAGCCAAGGCGGCAGGGGGCGCGGAAACACCATATATTTT
TRBJ1-6	TRBV2	.	TRBD1	CASSEVPQGAGSPLHF	TGTGCCAGCAGTGAAGTTCCCCAGGGGGCGGGTTCACCCCTCCACTTT
TRBJ2-4	TRBV5-4	.	.	CASSLWTGGLAKNIQYF	TGTGCCAGCAGCTTGTGGACGGGGGGCCTAGCCAAAAACATTCAGTACTTC
TRBJ1-1	TRBV2	.	.	CASQGDYTEAFF	TGTGCCAGCCAAGGGGATTACACTGAAGCTTTCTTT
TRBJ2-7	TRBV10-3	.	.	CAISETGTVYEQYF	TGTGCCATCAGTGAGACCGGGACGGTGTACGAGCAGTACTTC
TRBJ1-5	TRBV7-9	.	.	CASSQGRPEPQHF	TGTGCCAGCAGCCAGGGACGTCCTGAGCCCCAGCATTTT
TRBJ1-5	TRBV11-2	.	.	CASSLQVGEGQPQHF	TGTGCCAGCAGCTTACAGGTGGGGGAGGGACAGCCCCAGCATTTT
TRBJ2-3	TRBV9	.	.	CASSVVGGAWDTQYF	TGTGCCAGCAGCGTAGTGGGGGGGGCCTGGGATACGCAGTATTTT
TRBJ1-5	TRBV30	.	TRBD1	CAWRATGVHQPQHF	TGTGCCTGGAGGGCGACAGGGGTGCATCAGCCCCAGCATTTT
TRBJ1-1	TRBV11-3	.	.	CASSYVPRAEAFF	TGTGCCAGCAGCTACGTCCCTCGGGCTGAAGCTTTCTTT
TRBJ2-3	TRBV4-3	.	.	CASSQEVSRTQYF	TGCGCCAGCAGCCAAGAAGTCTCGAGAACGCAGTATTTT
TRBJ2-6	TRBV11-2	.	TRBD1	CASSFWTGVGSGANVLTF	TGTGCCAGCAGCTTCTGGACAGGGGTGGGCTCTGGGGCCAACGTCCTGACTTTC